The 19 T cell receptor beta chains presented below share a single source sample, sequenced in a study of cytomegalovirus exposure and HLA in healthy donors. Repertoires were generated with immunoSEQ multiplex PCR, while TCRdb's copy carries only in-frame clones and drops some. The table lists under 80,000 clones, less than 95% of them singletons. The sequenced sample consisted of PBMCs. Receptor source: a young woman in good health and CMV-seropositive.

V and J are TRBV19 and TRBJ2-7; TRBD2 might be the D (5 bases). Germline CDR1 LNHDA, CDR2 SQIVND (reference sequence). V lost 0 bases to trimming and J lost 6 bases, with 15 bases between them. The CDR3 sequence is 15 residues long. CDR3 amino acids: CASSIDLSWRSEQYF. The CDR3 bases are TGTGCCAGTAGTATAGATTTATCTTGGAGGTCCGAGCAGTACTTC. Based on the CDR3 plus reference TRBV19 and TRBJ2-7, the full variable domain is DGGITQSPKYLFRKEGQNVTLSCEQNLNHDAMYWYRQDPGQGLRLIYYSQIVNDFQKGDIAEGYSVSREKKESFPLTVTSAQKNPTAFYLCASSIDLSWRSEQYFGPGTRLTVT.

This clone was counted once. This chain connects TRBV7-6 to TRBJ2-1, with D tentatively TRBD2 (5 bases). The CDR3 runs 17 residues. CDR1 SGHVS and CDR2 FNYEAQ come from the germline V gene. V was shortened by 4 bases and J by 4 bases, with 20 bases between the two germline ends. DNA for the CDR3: TGTGCCAGCAGCTCCTCGAGCGTGCGGGCTTCTTACAATGAGCAGTTCTTC. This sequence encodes CASSSSSVRASYNEQFF.

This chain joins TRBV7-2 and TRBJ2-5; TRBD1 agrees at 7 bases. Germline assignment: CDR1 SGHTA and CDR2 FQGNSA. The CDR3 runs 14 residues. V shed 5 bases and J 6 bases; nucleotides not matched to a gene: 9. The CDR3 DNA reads TGTGCCAGCAGCCTCGAGACAGGGTTGAAGACCCAGTACTTC. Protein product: CASSLETGLKTQYF.

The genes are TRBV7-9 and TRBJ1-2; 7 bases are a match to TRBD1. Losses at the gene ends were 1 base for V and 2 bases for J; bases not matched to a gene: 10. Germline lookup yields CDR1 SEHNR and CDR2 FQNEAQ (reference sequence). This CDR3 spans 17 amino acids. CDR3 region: CASSLVEGAIANYGYTF. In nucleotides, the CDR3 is TGTGCCAGCAGCTTAGTGGAGGGGGCGATTGCAAACTATGGCTACACCTTC.

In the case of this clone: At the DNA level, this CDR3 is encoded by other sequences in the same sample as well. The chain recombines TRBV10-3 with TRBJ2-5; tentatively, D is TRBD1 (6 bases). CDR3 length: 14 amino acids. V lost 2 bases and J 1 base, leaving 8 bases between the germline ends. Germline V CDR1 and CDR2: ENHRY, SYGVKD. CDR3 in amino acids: CAISEGRGQETQYF. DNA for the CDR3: TGTGCCATCAGTGAGGGCAGGGGCCAAGAGACCCAGTACTTC.

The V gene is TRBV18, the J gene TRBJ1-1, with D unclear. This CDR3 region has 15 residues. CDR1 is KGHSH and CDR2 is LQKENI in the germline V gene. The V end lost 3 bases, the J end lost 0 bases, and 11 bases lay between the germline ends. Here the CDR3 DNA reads TGTGCCAGCTCACCGCGATCACAGTTGAACACTGAAGCTTTCTTT. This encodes CASSPRSQLNTEAFF.

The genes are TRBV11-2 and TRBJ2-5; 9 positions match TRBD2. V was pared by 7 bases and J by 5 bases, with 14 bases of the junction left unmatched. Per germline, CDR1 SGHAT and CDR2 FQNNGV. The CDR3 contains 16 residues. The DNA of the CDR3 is TGTGCCAGCACCAAGAGGGCGGGGGGGCCCCCGGAGACCCAGTACTTC. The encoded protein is CASTKRAGGPPETQYF. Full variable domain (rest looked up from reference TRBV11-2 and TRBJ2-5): EAGVAQSPRYKIIEKRQSVAFWCNPISGHATLYWYQQILGQGPKLLIQFQNNGVVDDSQLPKDRFSAERLKGVDSTLKIQPAKLEDSAVYLCASTKRAGGPPETQYFGPGTRLLVL.

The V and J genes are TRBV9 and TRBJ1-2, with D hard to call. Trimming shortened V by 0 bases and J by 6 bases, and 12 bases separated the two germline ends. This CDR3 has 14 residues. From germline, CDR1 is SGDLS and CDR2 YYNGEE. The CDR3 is CASSVGQTRDGYTF. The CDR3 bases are TGTGCCAGCAGCGTAGGGCAGACTCGGGATGGCTACACCTTC.

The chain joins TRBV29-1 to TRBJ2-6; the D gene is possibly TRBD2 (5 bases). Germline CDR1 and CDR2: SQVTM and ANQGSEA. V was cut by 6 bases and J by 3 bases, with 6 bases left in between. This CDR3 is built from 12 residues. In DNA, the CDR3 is TGCAGCGTAGGGAGTGGGGCCAACGTCCTGACTTTC. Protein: CSVGSGANVLTF.

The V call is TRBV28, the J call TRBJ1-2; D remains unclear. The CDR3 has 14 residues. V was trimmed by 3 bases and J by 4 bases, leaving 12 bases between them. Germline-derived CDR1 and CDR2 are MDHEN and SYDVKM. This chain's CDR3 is CASSFFGGSYGYTF. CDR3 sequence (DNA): TGTGCCAGCAGTTTCTTCGGCGGATCCTATGGCTACACCTTC.

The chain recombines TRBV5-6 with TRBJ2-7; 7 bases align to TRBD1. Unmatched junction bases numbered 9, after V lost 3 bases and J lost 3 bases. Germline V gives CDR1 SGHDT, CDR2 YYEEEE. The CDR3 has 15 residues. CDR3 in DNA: TGTGCCAGCAGCTGGGGGACAGCCGGGATCTACGAGCAGTACTTC. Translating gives CASSWGTAGIYEQYF.

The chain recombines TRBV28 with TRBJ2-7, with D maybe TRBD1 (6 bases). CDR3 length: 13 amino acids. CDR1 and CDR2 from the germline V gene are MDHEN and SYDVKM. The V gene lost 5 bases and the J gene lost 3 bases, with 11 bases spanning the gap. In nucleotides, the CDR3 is TGTGCCAGCAGTAGGTTCAGGGGCTACGAGCAGTACTTC. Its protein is CASSRFRGYEQYF. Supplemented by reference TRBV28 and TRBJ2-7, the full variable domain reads DVKVTQSSRYLVKRTGEKVFLECVQDMDHENMFWYRQDPGLGLRLIYFSYDVKMKEKGDIPEGYSVSREKKERFSLILESASTNQTSMYLCASSRFRGYEQYFGPGTRLTVT.

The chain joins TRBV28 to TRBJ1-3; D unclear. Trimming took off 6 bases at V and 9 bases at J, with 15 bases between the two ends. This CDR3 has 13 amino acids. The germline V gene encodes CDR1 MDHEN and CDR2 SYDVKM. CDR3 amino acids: CASRHQSRATIYF. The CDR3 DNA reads TGTGCCAGCAGACACCAATCGCGGGCCACCATATATTTT.

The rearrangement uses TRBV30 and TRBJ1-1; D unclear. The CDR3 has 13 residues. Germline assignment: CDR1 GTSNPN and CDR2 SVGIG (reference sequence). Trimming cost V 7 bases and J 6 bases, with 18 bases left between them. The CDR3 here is CASEVRQRSEAFF. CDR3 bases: TGTGCCTCCGAAGTCCGGCAGCGGTCTGAAGCTTTCTTT.

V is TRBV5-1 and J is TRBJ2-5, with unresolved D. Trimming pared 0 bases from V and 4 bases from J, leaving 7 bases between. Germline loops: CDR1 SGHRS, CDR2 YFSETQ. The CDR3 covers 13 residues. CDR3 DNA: TGCGCCAGCAGCTTGGAGGCGGCAGAGACCCAGTACTTC. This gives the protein CASSLEAAETQYF.

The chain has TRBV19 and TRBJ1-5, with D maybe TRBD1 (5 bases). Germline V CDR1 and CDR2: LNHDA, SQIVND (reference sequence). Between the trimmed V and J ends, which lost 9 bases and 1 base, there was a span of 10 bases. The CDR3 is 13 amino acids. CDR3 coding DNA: TGTGCCAGCCGGGACTTAAGCAATCAGCCCCAGCATTTT. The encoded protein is CASRDLSNQPQHF.

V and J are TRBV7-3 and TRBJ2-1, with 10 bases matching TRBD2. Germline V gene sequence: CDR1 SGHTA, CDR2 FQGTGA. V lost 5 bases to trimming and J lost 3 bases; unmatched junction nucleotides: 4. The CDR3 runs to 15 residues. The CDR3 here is CASSVGLAVYNEQFF. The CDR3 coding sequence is TGTGCCAGCAGCGTAGGACTAGCGGTCTACAATGAGCAGTTCTTC. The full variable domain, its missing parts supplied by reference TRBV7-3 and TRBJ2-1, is GAGVSQTPSNKVTEKGKYVELRCDPISGHTALYWYRQSLGQGPEFLIYFQGTGAADDSGLPNDRFFAVRPEGSVSTLKIQRTERGDSAVYLCASSVGLAVYNEQFFGPGTRLTVL.

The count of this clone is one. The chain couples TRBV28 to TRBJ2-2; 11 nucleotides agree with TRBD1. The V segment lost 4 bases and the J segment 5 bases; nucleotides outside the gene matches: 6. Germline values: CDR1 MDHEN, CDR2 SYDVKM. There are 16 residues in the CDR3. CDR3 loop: CASSSWTGGLTGELFF. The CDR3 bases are TGTGCCAGCAGTTCATGGACAGGGGGCCTGACCGGGGAGCTGTTTTTT.

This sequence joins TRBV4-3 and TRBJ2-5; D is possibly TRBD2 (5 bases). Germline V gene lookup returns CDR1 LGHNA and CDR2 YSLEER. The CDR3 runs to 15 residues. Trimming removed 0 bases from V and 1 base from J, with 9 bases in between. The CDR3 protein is CASSQDGGGQETQYF. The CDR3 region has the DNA TGCGCCAGCAGCCAAGATGGAGGCGGCCAAGAGACCCAGTACTTC.